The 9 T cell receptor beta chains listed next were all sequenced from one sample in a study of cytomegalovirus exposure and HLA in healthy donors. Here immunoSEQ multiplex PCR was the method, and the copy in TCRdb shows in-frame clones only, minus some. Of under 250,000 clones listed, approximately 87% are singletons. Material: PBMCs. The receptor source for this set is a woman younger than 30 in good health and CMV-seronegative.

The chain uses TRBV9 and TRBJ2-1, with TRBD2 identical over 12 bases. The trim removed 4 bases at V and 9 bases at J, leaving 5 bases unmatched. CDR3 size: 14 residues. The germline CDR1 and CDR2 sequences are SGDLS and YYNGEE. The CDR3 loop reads CASSPQTSGSEQFF. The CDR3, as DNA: TGTGCCAGCAGCCCTCAGACTAGCGGGAGTGAGCAGTTCTTC.

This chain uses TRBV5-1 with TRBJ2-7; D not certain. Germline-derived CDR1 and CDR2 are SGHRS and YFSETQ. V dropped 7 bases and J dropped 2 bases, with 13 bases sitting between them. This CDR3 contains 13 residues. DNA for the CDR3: TGCGCCAGCTCCCTCAAGACGACCTACGAGCAGTACTTC. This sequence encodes CASSLKTTYEQYF.

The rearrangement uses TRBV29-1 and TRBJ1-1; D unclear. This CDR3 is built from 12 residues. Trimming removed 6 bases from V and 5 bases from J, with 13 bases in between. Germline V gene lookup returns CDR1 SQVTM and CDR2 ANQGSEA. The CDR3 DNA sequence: TGCAGCGTGCCGAAGGGCGTAACTGAAGCTTTCTTT. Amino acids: CSVPKGVTEAFF.

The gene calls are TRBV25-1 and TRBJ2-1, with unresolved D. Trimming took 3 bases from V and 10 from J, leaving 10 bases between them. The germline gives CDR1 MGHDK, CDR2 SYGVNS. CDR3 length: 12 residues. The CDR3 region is CASSELVWEQFF. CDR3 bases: TGTGCCAGCAGTGAGTTGGTATGGGAGCAGTTCTTC.

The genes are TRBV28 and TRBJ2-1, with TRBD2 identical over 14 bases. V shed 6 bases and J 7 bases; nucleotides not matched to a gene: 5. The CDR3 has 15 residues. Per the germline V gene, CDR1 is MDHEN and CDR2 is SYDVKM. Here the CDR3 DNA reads TGTGCCAGCAGGTCCGGGACTAGCGGGAGAAATGAGCAGTTCTTC. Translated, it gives CASRSGTSGRNEQFF.

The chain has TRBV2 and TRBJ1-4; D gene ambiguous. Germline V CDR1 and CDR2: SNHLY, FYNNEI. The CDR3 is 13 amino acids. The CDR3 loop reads CAISGEVAEKLFF. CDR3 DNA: TGTGCAATCAGCGGCGAGGTAGCCGAAAAACTGTTTTTT. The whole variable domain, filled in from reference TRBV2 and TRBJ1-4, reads EPEVTQTPSHQVTQMGQEVILRCVPISNHLYFYWYRQILGQKVEFLVSFYNNEISEKSEIFDDQFSVERPDGSNFTLKIRSTKLEDSAMYFCAISGEVAEKLFFGSGTQLSVL.

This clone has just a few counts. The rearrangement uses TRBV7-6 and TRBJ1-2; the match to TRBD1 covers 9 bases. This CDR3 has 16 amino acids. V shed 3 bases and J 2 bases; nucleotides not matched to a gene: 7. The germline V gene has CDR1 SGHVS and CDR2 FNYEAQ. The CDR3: CASSFRRGTGNYGYTF. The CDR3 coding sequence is TGTGCCAGCAGCTTCAGAAGGGGGACAGGGAACTATGGCTACACCTTC.

The CDR3 sequence is CASSPGFSAAETQYF. The CDR3 bases are TGTGCCAGCAGCCCGGGGTTTTCGGCGGCAGAGACCCAGTACTTC. The chain is built from TRBV7-8 and TRBJ2-5; a possible D gene is TRBD2 (5 bases). Germline V gives CDR1 SGHVS, CDR2 FQNEAQ. V dropped 5 bases and J dropped 4 bases, with 17 bases sitting between them. The length of the CDR3 is 15 residues.

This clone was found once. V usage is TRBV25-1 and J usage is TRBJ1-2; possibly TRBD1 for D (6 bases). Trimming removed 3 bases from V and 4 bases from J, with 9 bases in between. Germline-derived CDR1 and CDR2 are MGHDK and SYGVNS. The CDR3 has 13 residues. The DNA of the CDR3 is TGTGCCAGCAGTGAGGGGGGCGGCTATGGCTACACCTTC. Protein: CASSEGGGYGYTF.